These 15 T cell receptor beta chains originate from one sample sequenced in a study of blood T cells in healthy people across ages. Through a sample-barcoded 5' primer and a J-beta primer mix, a second PCR was run for roughly 7 to 12 cycles. TCRdb re-called the 5' RACE reads with MiXCR, one entry per CDR3 protein. Of 700,000 to 950,000 distinct CDR3 sequences listed, approximately 43% are singletons. Sequences were obtained from blood. The origin of the receptors is a woman aged 55-70 years in good health.

The chain is built from TRBV6-2 or TRBV6-3 and TRBJ2-1; D gene unclear. The CDR3 is 13 residues long. The V gene lost 0 bases and the J gene lost 6 bases, with 6 bases spanning the gap. Germline CDR1 MNHEY, CDR2 SVGEGT. CDR3 nucleotides: TGTGCCAGCAGTTACTCATACGGCAATGAGCAGTTCTTC. Amino acids: CASSYSYGNEQFF.

This clonotype has a handful of counts. V is TRBV29-1 and J is TRBJ2-3; 8 bases are shared with TRBD2. V lost 4 bases and J lost 2; bases outside the gene matches: 17. The CDR3 is 18 amino acids. Germline CDR1 is SQVTM and CDR2 is ANQGSEA. The CDR3 DNA reads as TGCAGCGTTGTCAGCGGGAGCATGACCAATACCGCCACAGATACGCAGTATTTT. As protein: CSVVSGSMTNTATDTQYF.

The table lists this clonotype with a few counts. The chain recombines TRBV4-3 with TRBJ1-5, with unresolved D. Deletions cut 1 base from V and 6 bases from J, with 13 bases between. This CDR3 has 15 amino acids. CDR1 is LGHNA, CDR2 YSLEER, per germline. The CDR3 DNA sequence: TGCGCCAGCAGCCAAGTAGTATGGGGTGTTCAGCCCCAGCATTTT. Its translation is CASSQVVWGVQPQHF.

The chain has TRBV3-1 and TRBJ1-6, with D possibly TRBD1 on 6 matching bases. Germline V gives CDR1 LGHDT, CDR2 YNNKEL (reference sequence). The CDR3 covers 15 residues. With 4 bases removed from V and 7 bases from J, the gap between germline ends came to 14 bases. CDR3 loop: CASSPTGISNSPLHF. The DNA of the CDR3 is TGTGCCAGCAGCCCAACAGGGATCTCAAATTCACCCCTCCACTTT. Combining the CDR3 with reference TRBV3-1 and TRBJ1-6 gives the whole variable domain DTAVSQTPKYLVTQMGNDKSIKCEQNLGHDTMYWYKQDSKKFLKIMFSYNNKELIINETVPNRFSPKSPDKAHLNLHINSLELGDSAVYFCASSPTGISNSPLHFGNGTRLTVT.

This clonotype was seen just once. One end of the junction varies from germline; a read error may be responsible. V is TRBV9 and J is TRBJ2-1, with TRBD2 matching over 7 bases. Germline assignment: CDR1 SGDLS and CDR2 YYNGEE. CDR3 length: 16 residues. The CDR3 protein is CTSSVTDGRSDNEQFF. The CDR3 DNA reads TGTACCAGCAGCGTGACGGACGGGAGGTCAGACAATGAGCAGTTCTTC.

The chain combines TRBV28 with TRBJ2-3; D call uncertain. Trimming stripped 8 bases from V and 3 bases from J, with 12 bases between. The CDR3 runs to 13 residues. CDR1 is MDHEN, CDR2 SYDVKM, per germline. For the CDR3, the DNA is TGTGCCAGCCTGAGTTGGGCTACAGATACGCAGTATTTT. Amino acid sequence: CASLSWATDTQYF. The whole variable domain, filled in from reference TRBV28 and TRBJ2-3, reads DVKVTQSSRYLVKRTGEKVFLECVQDMDHENMFWYRQDPGLGLRLIYFSYDVKMKEKGDIPEGYSVSREKKERFSLILESASTNQTSMYLCASLSWATDTQYFGPGTRLTVL.

The chain has TRBV20-1 and TRBJ2-5, with a tentative D call TRBD1 (5 bases). Trimming took off 3 bases at V and 5 bases at J, with 19 bases between the two ends. The germline gives CDR1 DFQATT, CDR2 SNEGSKA (reference sequence). The CDR3 covers 15 residues. DNA for the CDR3: TGCAGTGCTAGCCTCGAAGGGGCTAGGTCGGAGACCCAGTACTTC. Residues: CSASLEGARSETQYF.

In its sample, this clonotype was seen many times. The rearrangement uses TRBV4-3 and TRBJ2-1; 15 positions agree with TRBD2. CDR3 length equals 18 residues. Germline CDR1 LGHNA, CDR2 YSLEER. Losses at the gene ends were 3 bases for V and 0 bases for J; bases not matched to a gene: 3. The CDR3 nucleotides are TGCGCCAGCAGCCAGGGACTAGCGGGAGGTGTCTCCTACAATGAGCAGTTCTTC. It is translated as CASSQGLAGGVSYNEQFF.

The chain uses TRBV5-1 and TRBJ1-1; maybe TRBD1 (6 bases). The CDR3 sequence is 15 residues long. Germline V gives CDR1 SGHRS, CDR2 YFSETQ. The ends were cut back, 4 bases at V and 0 bases at J, with 13 bases in the middle. The CDR3 sequence: CASSPPDRMNTEAFF. The CDR3 bases are TGCGCCAGCAGCCCGCCGGACAGAATGAACACTGAAGCTTTCTTT.

V gene TRBV4-2 combines with J gene TRBJ1-4; 9 bases match TRBD1. The CDR3 has 17 amino acids. Trimming cost V 1 base and J 4 bases; bases outside gene matches: 7. The germline V gene encodes CDR1 LGHNA and CDR2 YNFKEQ. CDR3 region: CASSQAGTGGVNEKLFF. CDR3 DNA: TGTGCCAGCAGCCAAGCTGGTACAGGGGGCGTTAATGAAAAACTGTTTTTT.

The table lists this clonotype with a count of one. The CDR3 sequence: CSARGGTGGETQFF. The CDR3 DNA sequence: TGCAGTGCTAGGGGTGGGACAGGGGGAGAGACCCAGTTCTTC. V and J are TRBV20-1 and TRBJ2-1, with 11 bases fitting TRBD1. The CDR3 extends over 14 amino acids. The junction had 11 bases not matched to a gene; V was cut back by 3 bases and J by 13 bases. In germline, CDR1 is DFQATT, CDR2 SNEGSKA (reference sequence).

The chain uses TRBV7-9 and TRBJ1-6; D is uncertain. Per germline, CDR1 SEHNR and CDR2 FQNEAQ (reference sequence). The V end was cut by 1 base, the J end by 0 bases, with 13 bases between. The CDR3 sequence is 18 residues long. The CDR3 is CASSLEPKASSYNSPLHF. CDR3 bases: TGTGCCAGCAGCTTAGAGCCCAAGGCCAGCTCCTATAATTCACCCCTCCACTTT.

This chain connects TRBV20-1 to TRBJ2-1; possible D gene TRBD2, 6 bases. The CDR3 has 15 amino acids. Germline V gene data show CDR1 as DFQATT and CDR2 as SNEGSKA (reference sequence). V was pared by 0 bases and J by 7 bases, with 16 bases between. CDR3 amino acids: CSARELGGMLNEQFF. In nucleotides, the CDR3 is TGCAGTGCTAGAGAACTCGGCGGGATGTTAAATGAGCAGTTCTTC.

Details on this clonotype: Given a much more abundant clone one base away, this may be a read error. The rearrangement joins TRBV12-3 or TRBV12-4 to TRBJ2-5; 11 bases are shared with TRBD2. This CDR3 has 17 amino acids. The CDR3 DNA follows: TGTGCCAGCAGTTCCTCCCAGCTAGCGGGAGGAGGAGAGACCCGGTACTTC. Its translation is CASSSSQLAGGGETRYF.

This clonotype showed up just once. The chain has TRBV4-1 and TRBJ2-7, with no clear D. The J call could be wrong; TRBJ2-5 is a better fit for the DNA end. The CDR3 runs to 11 residues. Germline assignment: CDR1 MGHRA and CDR2 YSYEKL. The CDR3 spells CASSQGVTQYF. In nucleotides, the CDR3 is TGCGCCAGCAGCCAAGGCGTGACCCAGTACTTC.